The clone carrying this T cell receptor (beta chain) came up many times. The sample originates from a study of blood T cell repertoires in COVID-19. TCRdb keeps only in-frame clones here, not all; method: immunoSEQ multiplex PCR. The sample records over 250,000 clones, approximately 86% being singletons. The V gene lost 1 base and the J gene lost 3 bases, with 10 bases spanning the gap. The CDR3 runs to 15 residues. Germline CDR1 reads SGHVS; CDR2 reads FQNEAQ. Sequenced: PBMCs or T cells enriched from blood (not recorded which). The TCR was taken from a woman aged 18-35 years who had recovered from COVID-19. This chain connects TRBV7-8 to TRBJ1-5, with D possibly matching TRBD1 (6 bases). The CDR3 DNA reads TGTGCCAGCAGCTTAGGAGGGGGTGACAATCAGCCCCAGCATTTT. Translating gives CASSLGGGDNQPQHF.